The 9 T cell receptor beta chains below all came from one sample that was sequenced in a study of T-cell memory formation after mild COVID-19. TCRdb independently ran MiXCR on the 5' RACE reads; one entry per CDR3 protein. The table records a few hundred thousand distinct CDR3 sequences, 20% to 30% of them present only once. Source material: PBMCs or a T cell subset sorted from them (not recorded which). The source of these receptors is an adult woman who had mild COVID-19 (a few samples of this study predate the infection). Cell type and time point are not known.

In its sample, this clonotype was seen a few times. The chain couples TRBV4-3 to TRBJ1-6; 7 bases agree with TRBD1. Germline-derived CDR1 and CDR2 are LGHNA and YSLEER. The CDR3 extends over 15 amino acids. Trimming cost V 4 bases and J 5 bases; bases outside gene matches: 5. The CDR3 sequence: CASSLLGTDNSPLHF. The CDR3 nucleotides read TGCGCCAGCAGCCTCCTAGGGACAGATAATTCACCCCTCCACTTT.

In its sample, this clonotype was seen a few times. This rearrangement joins TRBV7-2 to TRBJ2-2; D is ambiguous. V gave up 1 base and J gave up 6 bases, with 6 bases separating them. The V gene's germline CDR1 is SGHTA and CDR2 FQGNSA. This CDR3 is 13 amino acids long. For the CDR3, the DNA is TGTGCCAGCAGCTTAGTTCCCCCCGGGGAGCTGTTTTTT. It encodes CASSLVPPGELFF. Variable domain in full (rest from reference TRBV7-2 and TRBJ2-2): GAGVSQSPSNKVTEKGKDVELRCDPISGHTALYWYRQSLGQGLEFLIYFQGNSAPDKSGLPSDRFSAERTGGSVSTLTIQRTQQEDSAVYLCASSLVPPGELFFGEGSRLTVL.

In its sample, this clonotype was seen a few times. The V and J genes are TRBV7-3 and TRBJ2-1; 9 positions match TRBD1. The CDR3 sequence is 19 residues long. With 5 bases clipped from V and 7 bases from J, the junction kept 21 bases outside the gene matches. The V gene's germline CDR1 is SGHTA and CDR2 FQGTGA. The CDR3 protein is CASSPTPRTGVVPPNEQFF. In DNA, the CDR3 is TGTGCCAGCAGCCCCACCCCAAGGACAGGGGTGGTCCCACCGAATGAGCAGTTCTTC.

This clonotype was seen a handful of times. The chain joins TRBV18 to TRBJ1-6, with unresolved D. Per the germline V gene, CDR1 is KGHSH and CDR2 is LQKENI. The CDR3 totals 13 residues. Trimming cost V 3 bases and J 13 bases, with 13 bases left between them. The CDR3: CASSPDGTGPLHF. CDR3 nucleotide sequence: TGTGCCAGCTCACCGGACGGAACCGGGCCCCTCCACTTT. The full variable domain, its missing parts supplied by reference TRBV18 and TRBJ1-6, is NAGVMQNPRHLVRRRGQEARLRCSPMKGHSHVYWYRQLPEEGLKFMVYLQKENIIDESGMPKERFSAEFPKEGPSILRIQQVVRGDSAAYFCASSPDGTGPLHFGNGTRLTVT.

This clonotype has a handful of counts. The CDR3 is CASSLAQEGFNEKLFF. The CDR3 bases are TGTGCCAGCAGCTTAGCGCAGGAGGGCTTTAATGAAAAACTGTTTTTT. This chain uses TRBV7-2 with TRBJ1-4; D unresolved. Trimming took off 0 bases at V and 4 bases at J, with 12 bases between the two ends. Germline lookup yields CDR1 SGHTA and CDR2 FQGNSA. The CDR3 has 16 residues.

The V call is TRBV5-1, the J call TRBJ1-3; possible D gene TRBD1, 5 bases. From germline, CDR1 is SGHRS and CDR2 YFSETQ. The CDR3 is 16 amino acids. V was shortened by 2 bases and J by 4 bases, with 16 bases between the two germline ends. The CDR3, as DNA: TGCGCCAGCAGCTTACAGCCAGGGTTCACGGGAAACACCATATATTTT. Translating gives CASSLQPGFTGNTIYF. Drawing the rest from reference TRBV5-1 and TRBJ1-3, the complete variable domain is KAGVTQTPRYLIKTRGQQVTLSCSPISGHRSVSWYQQTPGQGLQFLFEYFSETQRNKGNFPGRFSGRQFSNSRSEMNVSTLELGDSALYLCASSLQPGFTGNTIYFGEGSWLTVV.

In its sample, this clonotype was seen a few times. This chain uses TRBV19 with TRBJ2-7; D call uncertain. Germline CDR1 reads LNHDA; CDR2 reads SQIVND (reference sequence). This CDR3 has 13 amino acids. Trimming removed 5 bases from V and 5 bases from J, with 13 bases in between. CDR3 in amino acids: CASSLLTGNEQYF. As DNA, the CDR3 is TGTGCCAGTAGTCTCCTTACGGGTAACGAGCAGTACTTC. Full variable domain (remainder filled in from reference TRBV19 and TRBJ2-7): DGGITQSPKYLFRKEGQNVTLSCEQNLNHDAMYWYRQDPGQGLRLIYYSQIVNDFQKGDIAEGYSVSREKKESFPLTVTSAQKNPTAFYLCASSLLTGNEQYFGPGTRLTVT.

V and J are TRBV4-3 and TRBJ1-1; D is perhaps TRBD1 (5 bases). The germline V gene has CDR1 LGHNA and CDR2 YSLEER. The CDR3 length is 14 residues. The V and J ends lost 3 bases and 3 bases respectively, with 11 bases between them. CDR3 residues: CASSHVDSYTEAFF. The CDR3 DNA reads TGCGCCAGCAGCCACGTTGACAGTTACACTGAAGCTTTCTTT.

This clonotype occurred a few times. Likely a read error: the CDR3 ends without its conserved phenylalanine or tryptophan. The limits of the CDR3 on the DNA are not certain, so only TCRdb's listed CDR3 is given. This sequence joins TRBV7-8 and TRBJ2-7. The CDR3 is 12 amino acids in total, end residues counted. CDR1 is SGHVS and CDR2 is FQNEAQ in the germline V gene. CDR3 loop: CASSLPTQPKTY.